This TCR beta chain is drawn from a study of OX40 agonist ivuxolimab in advanced cancers. Study details: Patients were treated with intravenous ivuxolimab, dosed at 0.01 to 10 mg/kg and infused every 2 weeks.

Baseline was the first blood sampling point, followed by cycle 4 day 1 and cycle 7 day 1. Germline V CDR1 and CDR2: KGHSH, LQKENI. The CDR3 sequence is 17 residues long. Trimming removed 2 bases at V and 3 bases at J, with 20 bases between. Clones were sequenced by immunoSEQ multiplex PCR, and TCRdb holds only the in-frame ones, with some missing. The table records under 20,000 clones, just over 85% of them present only once. This sequence joins TRBV18 and TRBJ2-7; the D is unclear. The source is an adult with an advanced solid tumor such as melanoma, head and neck, liver or kidney cancer. The sample was CD4+ or CD8+ T cells sorted from blood, taken in a trial of the OX40 agonist ivuxolimab. CDR3 amino acids: CASSPWTDEVEVYEQYF. In DNA form, the CDR3 reads TGTGCCAGCTCACCATGGACGGATGAAGTTGAGGTCTACGAGCAGTACTTC. Filled out from reference TRBV18 and TRBJ2-7, the complete variable domain reads NAGVMQNPRHLVRRRGQEARLRCSPMKGHSHVYWYRQLPEEGLKFMVYLQKENIIDESGMPKERFSAEFPKEGPSILRIQQVVRGDSAAYFCASSPWTDEVEVYEQYFGPGTRLTVT.